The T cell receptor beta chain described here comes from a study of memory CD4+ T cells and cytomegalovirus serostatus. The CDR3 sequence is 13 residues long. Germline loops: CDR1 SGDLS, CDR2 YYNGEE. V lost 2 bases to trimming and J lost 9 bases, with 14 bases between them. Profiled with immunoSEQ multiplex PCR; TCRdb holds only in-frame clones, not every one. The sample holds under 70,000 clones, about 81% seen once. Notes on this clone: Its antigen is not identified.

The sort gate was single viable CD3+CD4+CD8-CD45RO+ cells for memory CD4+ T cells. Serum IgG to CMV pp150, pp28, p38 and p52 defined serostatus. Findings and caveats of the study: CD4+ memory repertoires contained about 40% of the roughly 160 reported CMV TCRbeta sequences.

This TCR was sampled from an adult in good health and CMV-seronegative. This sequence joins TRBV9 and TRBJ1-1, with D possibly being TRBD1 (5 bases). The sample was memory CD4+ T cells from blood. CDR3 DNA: TGTGCCAGCAGCGTCAAAGACGGGGGAAAAGCTTTCTTT. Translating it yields CASSVKDGGKAFF.